The 7 T cell receptor beta chains listed next were all sequenced from one sample in a study of CD8+ T cells in alopecia areata. Treatment: oral pan-JAK inhibitor, 5-10 mg twice daily. cDNA prepared by RNA extraction and subsequent reverse transcription served as the template for sequencing. TCRdb's table, derived via immunoSEQ multiplex PCR, lists solely in-frame clones and lacks some. The profile shows under 110,000 clones, 55% to 75% of them singletons. Here the sequenced sample was CD8+ T cells sorted from blood, taken around week 55, from a patient treated with tofacitinib. All receptors derive from a human donor with alopecia areata.

The CDR3: CASSEGASGELFF. CDR3 bases: TGTGCCAGCAGTGAAGGTGCGTCCGGGGAGCTGTTTTTT. This chain connects TRBV2 to TRBJ2-2; D is unresolved. Deletions cut 1 base from V and 6 bases from J, with 6 bases between. CDR1 and CDR2 (germline): SNHLY, FYNNEI. CDR3 size: 13 residues.

V and J are TRBV27 and TRBJ2-1; 8 positions match TRBD2. CDR1 MNHEY and CDR2 SMNVEV come from the germline V gene (reference sequence). Losses at the gene ends were 3 bases for V and 3 bases for J; bases not matched to a gene: 4. This CDR3 spans 15 amino acids. CDR3 sequence: CASSFVAGYYNEQFF. The CDR3 region has the DNA TGTGCCAGCAGTTTCGTAGCGGGGTACTACAATGAGCAGTTCTTC.

V usage is TRBV15 and J usage is TRBJ1-5; perhaps TRBD1 as D (5 bases). The germline V and J ends were trimmed by 1 base and 3 bases, with 10 bases remaining between them. CDR3 length: 15 amino acids. Germline assignment: CDR1 LNHNV and CDR2 YYDKDF (reference sequence). CDR3 DNA: TGTGCCACCAGCAGAGCAGGGACCTTCAATCAGCCCCAGCATTTT. Its protein is CATSRAGTFNQPQHF.

The rearrangement links TRBV9 to TRBJ1-2; D remains unclear. CDR3 length: 12 amino acids. V was pared by 4 bases and J by 7 bases, with 11 bases between. Germline-derived CDR1 and CDR2 are SGDLS and YYNGEE. CDR3 DNA: TGTGCCAGCAGCCCCCGGGCGTTTGGCTACACCTTC. Amino acid sequence: CASSPRAFGYTF.

The chain uses TRBV2 and TRBJ1-1, with 7 bases aligning to TRBD1. Trimming took 6 bases from V and 5 from J; bases not matched to a gene: 12. The CDR3 length is 15 residues. From germline, CDR1 is SNHLY and CDR2 FYNNEI. The CDR3 sequence is CASSPFPTGRTEAFF. The CDR3 DNA is TGTGCCAGCAGCCCTTTCCCGACAGGGCGGACTGAAGCTTTCTTT.

This clone turned up a few times. V and J are TRBV29-1 and TRBJ2-6; 7 bases fit TRBD1. The trim removed 5 bases at V and 0 bases at J, leaving 16 bases unmatched. Germline V lookup: CDR1 SQVTM, CDR2 ANQGSEA. The CDR3 consists of 19 residues. The CDR3 DNA is TGCAGCGTTACGAAAGGGCTGGACAGGACAAGCTCTGGGGCCAACGTCCTGACTTTC. Translation gives CSVTKGLDRTSSGANVLTF.

This clone was detected a few times. V is TRBV5-1 and J is TRBJ1-6; a weak D match, TRBD1 (5 bases). This CDR3 is 16 amino acids long. V lost 6 bases and J 4 bases, leaving 17 bases between the germline ends. From germline, CDR1 is SGHRS and CDR2 YFSETQ. CDR3: CASMDTAVGYNSPLHF. The CDR3 DNA is TGCGCCAGCATGGACACGGCTGTCGGTTATAATTCACCCCTCCACTTT.